This T cell receptor (beta chain) is drawn from a study of T cell responses to AZD1222 COVID-19 vaccine. Second-dose intervals of approximately 4 or approximately 12 weeks were pooled. General study results and limits: Only five or six people who got AZD1222 tested seropositive at baseline.

Concerning this clone itself: The antigen is unknown.

Clones were sequenced by immunoSEQ multiplex PCR, and TCRdb holds only the in-frame ones, with some missing. The data show around 130,000 clones, with roughly 86% seen just once and 4.5% to 7% held by the top ten. Trimming removed 1 base from V and 4 bases from J, with 11 bases in between. This CDR3 region has 15 residues. From germline, CDR1 is SGHTA and CDR2 FQGNSA. The chain uses TRBV7-2 and TRBJ1-5; the D is unclear. Source: peripheral blood, taken 28 days after the second AZD1222 dose. The TCR comes from an adult who received the AZD1222 COVID-19 vaccine. CDR3 bases: TGTGCCAGCAGCTTAGATAGGGCACCTAATCAGCCCCAGCATTTT. This sequence encodes CASSLDRAPNQPQHF. The whole variable domain, filled in from reference TRBV7-2 and TRBJ1-5, reads GAGVSQSPSNKVTEKGKDVELRCDPISGHTALYWYRQSLGQGLEFLIYFQGNSAPDKSGLPSDRFSAERTGGSVSTLTIQRTQQEDSAVYLCASSLDRAPNQPQHFGDGTRLSIL.